Sequencing of this T cell receptor beta chain was carried out in a study of blood T cell repertoires in COVID-19. The CDR3 runs to 12 residues. Germline lookup yields CDR1 SGDLS and CDR2 YYNGEE. Trimming cost V 3 bases and J 13 bases, with 17 bases left between them. As handled by the study authors: Quantification of nucleated cells was approximated via reference gene primer amplification. Repertoires were generated with immunoSEQ multiplex PCR, while TCRdb's copy carries only in-frame clones and drops some. V, J and clone size are taken as reported in that table, and D and trimming were inferred from the DNA itself. The table has roughly 330,000 clones, approximately 88% seen once.

The chain employs TRBV9 and TRBJ2-7, with D tentatively TRBD1 (5 bases). The TCR originated in a man between 18 and 29 years old who had recovered from COVID-19. Sequences were obtained from peripheral blood. The CDR3: CASSDGQGESYF. The DNA of the CDR3 is TGTGCCAGCAGCGATGGACAAGGAGAGAGCTACTTC.